The clone carrying this TCR beta chain was counted between two and nine times. The antigen is not known. In TCRdb, the RT-PCR reads were re-called with MiXCR into one record per CDR3 protein. The table includes around 650,000 distinct CDR3 sequences, 15% to 18% detected once. The length of the CDR3 is 13 residues. V lost 9 bases, J lost 1 base, and 6 bases stayed unmatched. The germline V gene encodes CDR1 MDHEN and CDR2 SYDVKM. This sample was included in a study of response to subunit inactivated influenza vaccine. Study findings and constraints: There was a suggestion from the authors that each seasonal influenza vaccination recruits few new T cells.

The chain links TRBV28 to TRBJ2-7, with 7 bases identical to TRBD2. This TCR was sampled from a man in his forties or fifties who received an inactivated influenza vaccine. Sequenced here: PBMCs from blood, sampled 11 to 12 days after vaccination. CDR3 bases: TGTGCCAGTCGGGGAGGGGTGTCCTACGAGCAGTACTTC. This translates into CASRGGVSYEQYF.